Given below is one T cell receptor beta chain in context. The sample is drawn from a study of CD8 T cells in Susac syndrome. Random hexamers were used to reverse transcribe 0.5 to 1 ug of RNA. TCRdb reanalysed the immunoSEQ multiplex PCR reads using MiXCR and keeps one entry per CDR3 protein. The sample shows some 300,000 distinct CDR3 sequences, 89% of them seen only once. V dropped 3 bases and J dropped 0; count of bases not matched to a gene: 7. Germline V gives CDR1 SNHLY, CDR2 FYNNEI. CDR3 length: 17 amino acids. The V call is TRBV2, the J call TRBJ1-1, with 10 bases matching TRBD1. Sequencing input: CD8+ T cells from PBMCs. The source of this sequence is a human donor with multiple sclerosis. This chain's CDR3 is CASSDPRQGALNTEAFF. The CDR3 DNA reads TGTGCCAGCAGTGATCCCAGACAGGGGGCTCTGAACACTGAAGCTTTCTTT.